This TCR beta chain is drawn from a study of T cell responses to AZD1222 COVID-19 vaccine (dated by TCRdb to the early 2020s). Concerning the study at large: AZD1222 recipients given second doses at about 4 weeks or at about 12 weeks were pooled, since spike-specific TCR depth and breadth were not found to differ between the two schedules. TCR sequencing covered approximately 230 trial participants: 200 to 210 given two doses of AZD1222 and some 25 given two doses of MenACWY control vaccine. Trial participants were enrolled by age into 18-55, 56-69 and 70-plus year subgroups, with roughly 160, 29 and 62 TCR-sequenced participants respectively.

Including cysteine and phenylalanine, the CDR3 has 16 amino acids. CDR3 DNA is the only sequence kept; it has 48 bases, read in frame from the first base. V is pruned by 5 bases and J by 4 bases, leaving 9 bases of the junction without a gene match. The germline V gene encodes CDR1 LNHDA and CDR2 SQIVND (reference sequence). A remark on this clone: The antigen this receptor binds is unknown. Per-nucleotide qualities are absent, and no much larger clonotype sits a single base away.

Here is what the overall study found, with its caveats: Conclusions about previously exposed vaccinees are limited, since just 5 or 6 AZD1222 recipients were seropositive for SARS-CoV-2 at baseline. Because no day 14 peak-response samples were available, the repertoires could be characterized only after the peak T cell response. Spike-specific TCR breadth and depth rose significantly after two AZD1222 doses compared with day 0 and with MenACWY recipients. The whole spike protein was spanned by vaccine-associated CD4 TCRs, and dominant responses were seen in regions 160-218 and 743-854. In the small 56-69-year group, the increase in depth fell short of significance, most likely because of low power. Reportedly, close to half of the unique spike-specific TCRs recognized epitopes lying outside the regions that are mutated in the B.1.351 and B.1.1.7 variants. Most participants were white British and females outnumbered males, and the authors suggested that clonal diversity may have been underestimated.

The meaning of the sample's time point label: baseline before first vaccination. Samples from vaccinated people were obtained from the UK trials COV001 and COV002, which included a single-blind randomized controlled phase 2/3 trial of AZD1222 (ChAdOx1 nCoV-19) in healthy adults. For TCRbeta chain sequencing, PBMC samples were collected from trial participants at day 0 and at day 28 after the second dose. The CDR3 regions of human TCRbeta chains were analyzed by immunosequencing. Turning to the authors' computational methods: TCRs in the repertoires were compared against a reference library of SARS-CoV-2-specific TCRs that had been generated with the MIRA antigen-specificity platform. Breadth meant the fraction of unique TCRs that were SARS-CoV-2-associated, whereas depth meant the fraction of total T cells that were SARS-CoV-2-associated. Using the MIRA data, each spike-specific TCR was assigned both to the spike region to which the TCR was reactive and to a CD4 or CD8 class. Log10-transformed breadth and depth values were compared by one-way ANOVA with Sidak's multiple comparisons tests. TCRdb provides this immuneACCESS table in a form limited to in-frame rearrangements. Some clones are lacking; in checked studies, under half of them reflect an unresolved V gene, and why the rest are absent is not known. V, J and clone size were drawn from that table, and D and trimming were deduced from the DNA. The sample yields roughly 120,000 clones; approximately 88% were counted once. Approximately 4.5% of the sample rests with the top ten.

This receptor was obtained from an adult in good health. The source material was peripheral blood, sampled on day 0 of AZD1222 vaccination. The chain joins TRBV19 to TRBJ2-1; TRBD2 matches 9 bases in the middle. Here the CDR3 is given as CASSGDSGSFYNEQFF. In nucleotide form, the sequence is TGTGCCAGTAGTGGGGATAGCGGGAGTTTTTACAATGAGCAGTTCTTC.